This T cell receptor beta chain was identified in a study of Graves' ophthalmopathy and Graves' hyperthyroidism. Amplification targeted the TCR beta CDR3 regions, with RNA transcripts as the source material. RT-PCR in the first round used HTBI primers; a second-round multiplex PCR followed. MiXCR, applied by TCRdb to the multiplex PCR reads, yields one record per CDR3 protein. The sample carries 600,000 to 650,000 distinct CDR3 sequences, over 20% recorded once. The V gene's germline CDR1 is MNHEY and CDR2 SVGEGT. This CDR3 contains 15 residues. Ten or more counts support this clonotype. An end of the junction does not agree with germline; a read error may underlie this. If no ophthalmopathy appeared within 18 months of follow-up, hyperthyroidism was termed stable. Certain patients were not enrolled. These were patients with other autoimmune diseases, uncontrolled infections, pregnancy or lactation. PBMCs were density-gradient isolated from approximately 9.8 ml fresh blood.

Sequencing used peripheral blood. The rearrangement joins TRBV6-2 or TRBV6-3 to TRBJ1-1, with TRBD1 matching 7 bases. This receptor was obtained from a woman aged 18-29 years with stable Graves' hyperthyroidism. Some clones in this sample may be carry-over from other donors' samples. In DNA form, the CDR3 reads TGCGCCAGCAGACCTCGACAGGGAGTTGGGACTGAAGCTCTCTTT. Translating it yields CASRPRQGVGTEALF.